This is a list of T cell receptor beta chains from one sample in a study of identical twins. Via MiXCR, TCRdb re-called the 5' RACE reads, giving one row per CDR3 protein. Of 250,000 to 350,000 distinct CDR3 sequences in the sample, roughly 8.6% are singletons; the top ten hold roughly 2.1%. The same data also contributed to another study, on yellow fever vaccine responses in identical twins.

Sequenced: memory (CD45RO+) T cells sorted from blood. These receptors were collected from a woman in her late teens or twenties in good health. Each CDR3 is given with its conserved first and last residue. D genes are given only for firm matches. Clone size is given for some rows only: seen once, a few or many times, or a class if the clone is expanded.

abundance	v_gene	d_gene	j_gene	CDR3aa	CDR3nt
many	TRBV24-1	TRBD1	TRBJ1-2	CATSDPGTGVYGYTF	TGTGCCACCAGTGATCCCGGGACAGGGGTTTACGGCTACACCTTC
.	TRBV18	.	TRBJ2-3	CASSLPPGTDTQYF	TGTGCCAGCTCCCTACCTCCCGGCACAGATACGCAGTATTTT
many	TRBV20-1	.	TRBJ1-5	CSVSEAKQPQHF	TGCAGTGTGTCTGAGGCCAAGCAGCCCCAGCATTTT
many	TRBV28	TRBD2	TRBJ2-1	CASRLSGSDEQFF	TGTGCCAGCAGACTCAGCGGGAGCGATGAGCAGTTCTTC
many	TRBV18	.	TRBJ2-5	CASSSTSAGAKTQYF	TGTGCCAGCTCTTCGACCTCTGCAGGGGCAAAGACCCAGTACTTC
many	TRBV5-1	.	TRBJ2-2	CASSPGRAEGTGELFF	TGCGCCAGCAGCCCTGGTAGAGCGGAGGGGACCGGGGAGCTGTTTTTT
few	TRBV29-1	.	TRBJ2-5	CSVDRGWGGYETQYF	TGCAGCGTTGATAGGGGGTGGGGGGGTTATGAGACCCAGTACTTC
few	TRBV29-1	.	TRBJ1-1	CSVTTTVNTEAFF	TGCAGCGTCACCACGACTGTGAACACTGAAGCTTTCTTT
few	TRBV11-2	TRBD2	TRBJ2-5	CASSLSVASGYQETQYF	TGTGCCAGCAGCTTAAGCGTGGCTAGCGGGTACCAAGAGACCCAGTACTTC
many	TRBV4-1	.	TRBJ2-5	CASSQDLRAGSFETQYF	TGCGCCAGCAGCCAAGATCTTCGCGCGGGGAGCTTCGAGACCCAGTACTTC
many	TRBV29-1	.	TRBJ2-1	CSGRAGGYNEQFF	TGCAGCGGGCGGGCTGGAGGCTACAATGAGCAGTTCTTC
.	TRBV9	TRBD2	TRBJ2-1	CASSVGLAGAYNEQFF	TGTGCCAGCAGCGTAGGGCTAGCGGGAGCCTACAATGAGCAGTTCTTC
many	TRBV6-5	TRBD1	TRBJ1-5	CASSSGQGGNPPQHF	TGTGCCAGCAGTTCCGGACAGGGTGGGAATCCCCCCCAGCATTTT
.	TRBV5-1	TRBD2	TRBJ2-3	CASRSGTSGGISTDTQYF	TGCGCCAGCAGATCCGGGACTAGCGGGGGGATAAGCACAGATACGCAGTATTTT
.	TRBV4-1	.	TRBJ2-1	CASSQDILQFF	TGCGCCAGCAGCCAAGATATTTTGCAGTTCTTC
many	TRBV15	TRBD2	TRBJ2-3	CATSRSAGGTTDTQYF	TGTGCCACCAGCAGATCTGCGGGGGGAACCACAGATACGCAGTATTTT
few	TRBV4-2	TRBD2	TRBJ2-2	CASSPFSGTSAIPNTGELFF	TGTGCCAGCAGCCCGTTCTCCGGGACTAGCGCGATTCCGAACACCGGGGAGCTGTTTTTT
many	TRBV4-1	TRBD1	TRBJ1-2	CASSQGQGEGYTF	TGCGCCAGCAGCCAAGGACAGGGCGAGGGCTACACCTTC
few	TRBV20-1	TRBD2	TRBJ2-3	CSAYIAGGVTDTQYF	TGCAGTGCTTATATAGCGGGGGGCGTTACAGATACGCAGTATTTT
many	TRBV29-1	.	TRBJ2-1	CSGNLGDEQFF	TGCAGCGGTAACCTGGGGGATGAGCAGTTCTTC
few	TRBV7-9	TRBD1	TRBJ2-3	CASSFRQGDTQYF	TGTGCCAGCAGCTTTAGACAGGGGGATACGCAGTATTTT
many	TRBV5-1	.	TRBJ1-1	CASSPGRTGAEAFF	TGCGCCAGCAGCCCGGGACGGACGGGCGCTGAAGCTTTCTTT
few	TRBV2	.	TRBJ2-3	CASSELGGRRTDTQYF	TGTGCCAGCAGTGAATTGGGGGGGCGAAGGACAGATACGCAGTATTTT
few	TRBV20-1	.	TRBJ1-2	CSARDGGLGWGYTF	TGCAGTGCTAGAGACGGGGGACTGGGCTGGGGCTACACCTTC
few	TRBV5-1	TRBD1	TRBJ2-5	CASSSLPGQLETQYF	TGCGCCAGCAGCTCTCTACCGGGACAGTTAGAGACCCAGTACTTC
many	TRBV10-3	TRBD2	TRBJ2-3	CAISPRTSGGTDTQYF	TGTGCCATCAGCCCCCGGACTAGCGGGGGCACAGATACGCAGTATTTT
few	TRBV25-1	.	TRBJ2-5	CASSGAGLGETQYF	TGTGCCAGCAGTGGGGCAGGGCTGGGGGAGACCCAGTACTTC
many	TRBV5-6	.	TRBJ2-1	CASSPQSWGVYNEQFF	TGTGCCAGCAGCCCCCAATCATGGGGGGTGTACAATGAGCAGTTCTTC
.	TRBV7-9	.	TRBJ1-1	CALQGRGTEAFF	TGTGCCCTGCAGGGTCGGGGAACTGAAGCTTTCTTT
few	TRBV7-8	.	TRBJ1-5	CASSLEGQTYSNQPQHF	TGTGCCAGCAGCTTAGAGGGACAAACATATAGCAATCAGCCCCAGCATTTT
few	TRBV10-3	.	TRBJ2-2	CAISDPGTATTGELFF	TGTGCCATCAGTGACCCCGGGACGGCCACTACCGGGGAGCTGTTTTTT
few	TRBV28	TRBD1	TRBJ1-1	CASSFADRAGKAFF	TGTGCCAGCAGTTTTGCAGACAGGGCTGGGAAAGCTTTCTTT